This entry features one TCR beta chain sequence. Measured with immunoSEQ multiplex PCR; TCRdb has only the in-frame clones, and not every one. Of around 61,000 clones in the sample, around 91% are singletons; the top ten hold 1.3% to 1.5%. The data stem from a study of T cell changes during pregnancy in multiple sclerosis. This TCR was recovered from a female donor in good health, enrolled as a control in a pregnancy study. Sample: peripheral blood, taken in the third trimester of pregnancy.

The CDR3: CASSILDREGQPQHF. CDR3 nucleotide sequence: TGTGCCAGTAGTATCCTGGACAGGGAGGGTCAGCCCCAGCATTTT. V usage is TRBV19 and J usage is TRBJ1-5; 8 bases map to TRBD1. Germline trimming cut 3 bases from V and 6 bases from J; bases unmatched to any gene: 7. The CDR3 consists of 15 residues. Looked up from germline, CDR1 is LNHDA and CDR2 is SQIVND (reference sequence).